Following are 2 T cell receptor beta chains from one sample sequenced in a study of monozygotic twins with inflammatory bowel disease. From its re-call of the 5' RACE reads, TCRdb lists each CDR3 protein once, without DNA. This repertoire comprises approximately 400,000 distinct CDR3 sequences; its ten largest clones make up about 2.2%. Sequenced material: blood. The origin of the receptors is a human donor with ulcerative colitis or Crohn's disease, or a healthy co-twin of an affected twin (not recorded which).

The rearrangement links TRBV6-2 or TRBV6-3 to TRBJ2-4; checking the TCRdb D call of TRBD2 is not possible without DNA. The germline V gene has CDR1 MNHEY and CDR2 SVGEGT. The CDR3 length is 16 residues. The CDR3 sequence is CASSPRTSGRAGYLYF.

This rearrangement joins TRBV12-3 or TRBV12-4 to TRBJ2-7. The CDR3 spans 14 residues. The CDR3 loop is CASSLGSLTYEQYF.